Below are 29 T cell receptor beta chains sequenced from a single sample in a study of blood T cell repertoires in COVID-19. Assay: immunoSEQ multiplex PCR; the TCRdb copy retains only in-frame clones and omits some. The profile shows about 150,000 clones, about 87% of them singletons. The sample taken for sequencing was peripheral blood. The receptor set was obtained from an elderly woman with COVID-19, enrolled during active disease.

The chain carries TRBV28 and TRBJ1-1; possible D gene TRBD1, 5 bases. This CDR3 comprises 14 residues. Germline values: CDR1 MDHEN, CDR2 SYDVKM. V dropped 6 bases and J dropped 3 bases, with 14 bases sitting between them. DNA for the CDR3: TGTGCCAGCAGCGTTGGGGGGGAGCACACTGAAGCTTTCTTT. It specifies CASSVGGEHTEAFF.

The chain joins TRBV5-6 to TRBJ2-2, with TRBD2 as a possible D gene (6 bases). Germline lookup yields CDR1 SGHDT and CDR2 YYEEEE. V lost 2 bases, J lost 1 base, and 18 bases lay in between. There are 18 residues in the CDR3. The CDR3 DNA reads TGTGCCAGCAGCTTTGGCCCCCTGGGGGGAATGAACACCGGGGAGCTGTTTTTT. It is translated as CASSFGPLGGMNTGELFF.

This chain joins TRBV29-1 and TRBJ1-3; tentative D call: TRBD1 (6 bases). CDR3 size: 15 residues. Trimming cost V 6 bases and J 1 base, with 16 bases left between them. The germline CDR1 and CDR2 sequences are SQVTM and ANQGSEA. The CDR3 DNA follows: TGCAGCGTCCACCTAATTCAGGGGTCTGGAAACACCATATATTTT. Protein: CSVHLIQGSGNTIYF.

The chain carries TRBV5-1 and TRBJ1-1; 9 nucleotides match TRBD1. V shed 4 bases and J 3 bases; nucleotides not matched to a gene: 10. Germline CDR1 is SGHRS and CDR2 is YFSETQ. The CDR3 runs to 16 residues. The CDR3 nucleotides read TGCGCCAGCAGCCCCGGGACAGGGTGGGAGGACACTGAAGCTTTCTTT. Encoded protein: CASSPGTGWEDTEAFF.

The CDR3 sequence is CASSSGSWTAEDQPQHF. The CDR3 nucleotides read TGTGCCAGCAGCTCCGGAAGCTGGACAGCCGAGGATCAGCCCCAGCATTTT. The chain links TRBV7-8 to TRBJ1-5; a weak D match, TRBD1 (6 bases). The germline V and J ends were trimmed by 4 bases and 5 bases, with 21 bases remaining between them. Germline V gene lookup returns CDR1 SGHVS and CDR2 FQNEAQ. The CDR3 is 17 residues long.

The genes are TRBV19 and TRBJ1-6; 10 bases are shared with TRBD1. The CDR3 has 16 amino acids. The germline V gene has CDR1 LNHDA and CDR2 SQIVND (reference sequence). Trimming removed 10 bases from V and 7 bases from J; junction bases left unmatched: 13. This CDR3 reads CATRTGGRHENSPLHF. CDR3 nucleotides: TGTGCCACCCGGACAGGGGGGCGACACGAAAATTCACCCCTCCACTTT.

This clone was seen a single time. V gene TRBV6-6 combines with J gene TRBJ1-1; D call uncertain. CDR3 length: 14 amino acids. The germline V gene has CDR1 MNHNY and CDR2 SVGAGI (reference sequence). Trimming took off 2 bases at V and 1 base at J, with 8 bases between the two ends. In nucleotides, the CDR3 is TGTGCCAGCAGTTACGTCAGGAAGAACACTGAAGCTTTCTTT. Its translation is CASSYVRKNTEAFF.

In this sample, this clone turned up once. The chain uses TRBV13 and TRBJ2-7; 7 bases fit TRBD1. Germline values: CDR1 PRHDT, CDR2 FYEKMQ (reference sequence). The CDR3 totals 14 residues. V dropped 5 bases and J dropped 2; count of bases not matched to a gene: 6. The CDR3 region is CASSNRDRTYEQYF. Written as DNA, the CDR3 is TGTGCCAGCAGCAACCGGGACAGAACCTACGAGCAGTACTTC.

This chain joins TRBV29-1 and TRBJ2-7, with TRBD1 matching over 8 bases. The length of the CDR3 is 12 residues. Trimming took 7 bases from V and 3 from J; bases not matched to a gene: 5. CDR1 is SQVTM and CDR2 is ANQGSEA in the germline V gene. Written as DNA, the CDR3 is TGCAGCGCCCGGACAGGGAACTACGAGCAGTACTTC. Translation gives CSARTGNYEQYF.

This chain uses TRBV28 with TRBJ1-5; weak D call: TRBD1 (5 bases). The V end was cut by 6 bases, the J end by 4 bases, with 13 bases between. The CDR3 length is 14 residues. Germline CDR1 is MDHEN and CDR2 is SYDVKM. This CDR3 is CASRVGGTNQPQHF. The CDR3 nucleotides are TGTGCCAGCAGGGTCGGAGGGACTAATCAGCCCCAGCATTTT. The whole variable domain, remainder taken from reference TRBV28 and TRBJ1-5, is DVKVTQSSRYLVKRTGEKVFLECVQDMDHENMFWYRQDPGLGLRLIYFSYDVKMKEKGDIPEGYSVSREKKERFSLILESASTNQTSMYLCASRVGGTNQPQHFGDGTRLSIL.

The V call is TRBV7-8, the J call TRBJ2-5; a possible D gene is TRBD2 (6 bases). Germline V gene data show CDR1 as SGHVS and CDR2 as FQNEAQ. This CDR3 contains 16 residues. Trimming left V 1 base short and J 4 bases short, with 16 bases between. The CDR3 DNA follows: TGTGCCAGCAGCTTAGGGTCCCAGGGAGGAGGAGAGACCCAGTACTTC. The encoded protein is CASSLGSQGGGETQYF.

The V gene is TRBV7-9, the J gene TRBJ1-5; D uncertain. V lost 4 bases, J lost 7 bases, and 8 bases lay in between. This CDR3 is built from 12 residues. CDR1 is SEHNR, CDR2 FQNEAQ, per germline (reference sequence). The CDR3 loop is CASSSPRQPQHF. The CDR3, as DNA: TGTGCCAGCAGCTCACCCCGGCAGCCCCAGCATTTT. Variable domain in full (rest from reference TRBV7-9 and TRBJ1-5): DTGVSQNPRHKITKRGQNVTFRCDPISEHNRLYWYRQTLGQGPEFLTYFQNEAQLEKSRLLSDRFSAERPKGSFSTLEIQRTEQGDSAMYLCASSSPRQPQHFGDGTRLSIL.

The chain carries TRBV4-1 and TRBJ1-4; D remains unclear. CDR1 is MGHRA and CDR2 is YSYEKL in the germline V gene. V lost 0 bases and J lost 8, with 16 bases in between. The CDR3 loop spans 16 amino acids. CDR3 nucleotides: TGCGCCAGCAGCCAAGATGGGCCTCCCGCTCGGGAAAAACTGTTTTTT. This encodes CASSQDGPPAREKLFF.

V gene TRBV18 combines with J gene TRBJ2-7, with 8 positions matching TRBD2. The CDR3 sequence is 13 residues long. Per germline, CDR1 KGHSH and CDR2 LQKENI. V lost 1 base and J lost 4; bases outside the gene matches: 0. CDR3 DNA: TGTGCCAGCTCACCACTAGCGGGGTACGAGCAGTACTTC. It encodes CASSPLAGYEQYF.

Remarks on this clone: At one end the junction does not follow the germline gene, possibly because of a read error. This chain connects TRBV2 to TRBJ2-5; D perhaps matches TRBD2 (5 bases). This CDR3 is 14 amino acids long. In germline, CDR1 is SNHLY, CDR2 FYNNEI. The CDR3 sequence: CASSEWTGIETQHF. In DNA, the CDR3 is TGTGCCAGCAGTGAATGGACGGGAATAGAGACCCAGCACTTC.

This chain links TRBV19 with TRBJ2-6; 7 bases are shared with TRBD1. The CDR3 has 14 residues. The V and J ends lost 9 bases and 0 bases, in that order; junction bases with no gene match: 2. Germline CDR1 reads LNHDA; CDR2 reads SQIVND (reference sequence). CDR3 in amino acids: CASRGTSGANVLTF. DNA for the CDR3: TGTGCCAGCAGGGGGACCTCTGGGGCCAACGTCCTGACTTTC.

The gene calls are TRBV24-1 and TRBJ2-7, with a tentative D call TRBD1 (6 bases). Germline CDR1 KGHDR, CDR2 SFDVKD. The ends were cut back, 9 bases at V and 5 bases at J, with 16 bases in the middle. This CDR3 is built from 13 residues. DNA for the CDR3: TGTGCCACCTCACGACCAGGGGTCCACGAGCAGTACTTC. It codes for CATSRPGVHEQYF.

The chain joins TRBV5-4 to TRBJ2-2, with 15 bases that match TRBD2. The junction had 6 bases not matched to a gene; V was cut back by 0 bases and J by 6 bases. The CDR3 is made up of 18 amino acids. Germline V CDR1 and CDR2: SGHNT, YYREEE (reference sequence). The CDR3 loop reads CASSLAGLAGGGAGELFF. The CDR3 bases are TGTGCCAGCAGCTTGGCGGGACTAGCGGGAGGAGGCGCCGGGGAGCTGTTTTTT.

This rearrangement joins TRBV4-2 to TRBJ2-1, with TRBD1 identical over 8 bases. The CDR3 extends over 18 amino acids. Germline loops: CDR1 LGHNA, CDR2 YNFKEQ. V shed 4 bases and J 2 bases; nucleotides not matched to a gene: 13. The CDR3 DNA is TGTGCCAGCAGCCCAGGACAGGGAAAGGAATTTACCTACAATGAGCAGTTCTTC. It codes for CASSPGQGKEFTYNEQFF.

Comments on this clone: Other DNA sequences of this sample code for an identical CDR3. The chain employs TRBV9 and TRBJ2-5; 10 bases line up with TRBD2. The CDR3 sequence is 14 residues long. J lost 5 bases, V lost 4 bases, and 5 bases had no gene match. Germline V gene data show CDR1 as SGDLS and CDR2 as YYNGEE. CDR3 bases: TGTGCCAGCAGCCCTAGCGGGAGCGGTGAGACCCAGTACTTC. This encodes CASSPSGSGETQYF.

The chain combines TRBV28 with TRBJ1-2; perhaps TRBD1 as D (5 bases). The V gene's germline CDR1 is MDHEN and CDR2 SYDVKM. The CDR3 has 13 residues. Trimming took off 2 bases at V and 7 bases at J, with 11 bases between the two ends. CDR3 DNA sequence: TGTGCCAGCAGTTTACAGGGCCCCACTGGCTACACCTTC. Amino acids: CASSLQGPTGYTF.

This chain joins TRBV19 and TRBJ1-1; no clear D gene. Germline CDR1 and CDR2: LNHDA and SQIVND (reference sequence). The CDR3 contains 14 residues. Trimming removed 7 bases from V and 0 bases from J, with 12 bases in between. The CDR3 sequence is CASTLGAMNTEAFF. CDR3 DNA sequence: TGTGCCAGTACCCTGGGAGCCATGAACACTGAAGCTTTCTTT. Full variable domain (rest looked up from reference TRBV19 and TRBJ1-1): DGGITQSPKYLFRKEGQNVTLSCEQNLNHDAMYWYRQDPGQGLRLIYYSQIVNDFQKGDIAEGYSVSREKKESFPLTVTSAQKNPTAFYLCASTLGAMNTEAFFGQGTRLTVV.

The J gene is TRBJ1-2, the V gene TRBV6-5; 7 bases line up with TRBD1. The CDR3 sequence is 15 residues long. Germline V gives CDR1 MNHEY, CDR2 SVGAGI. V lost 7 bases, J lost 8 bases, and 16 bases stayed unmatched. CDR3: CASTQNHRDSRGYTF. DNA for the CDR3: TGTGCCAGCACTCAAAACCACCGGGACAGCCGGGGCTACACCTTC.

The chain uses TRBV6-2 or TRBV6-3 and TRBJ2-7; TRBD1 matches at 9 bases. This CDR3 contains 15 residues. The V and J ends lost 6 bases and 5 bases, in that order; junction bases with no gene match: 11. CDR1 is MNHEY and CDR2 is SVGEGT in the germline V gene. For the CDR3, the DNA is TGTGCCAGCAGCCCCATGGGACAGGGTAAAGACGAGCAGTACTTC. This encodes CASSPMGQGKDEQYF.

J is TRBJ2-7 and V is TRBV5-4, with 10 bases fitting TRBD1. The germline V gene encodes CDR1 SGHNT and CDR2 YYREEE (reference sequence). The CDR3 spans 14 residues. V lost 4 bases and J lost 2; bases outside the gene matches: 3. The chain's CDR3 is CASSPGTGAYEQYF. The CDR3 nucleotides are TGTGCCAGCAGCCCGGGGACAGGGGCCTACGAGCAGTACTTC.

This chain links TRBV9 with TRBJ2-1; TRBD2 matches 7 bases. Germline CDR1 SGDLS, CDR2 YYNGEE. Germline trimming cut 3 bases from V and 0 bases from J; bases unmatched to any gene: 6. The length of the CDR3 is 16 residues. DNA of the CDR3: TGTGCCAGCAGCGCCGGACTAGATGCCTCCTACAATGAGCAGTTCTTC. The encoded protein is CASSAGLDASYNEQFF.

The chain links TRBV7-2 to TRBJ2-1; D gene unclear. V was shortened by 1 base and J by 8 bases, with 6 bases between the two germline ends. This CDR3 has 12 residues. Germline V gene sequence: CDR1 SGHTA, CDR2 FQGNSA. This chain's CDR3 is CASSLVLDEQFF. The CDR3 nucleotides read TGTGCCAGCAGCTTAGTTCTCGATGAGCAGTTCTTC. The variable domain in full, with the rest retrieved from reference TRBV7-2 and TRBJ2-1, is GAGVSQSPSNKVTEKGKDVELRCDPISGHTALYWYRQSLGQGLEFLIYFQGNSAPDKSGLPSDRFSAERTGGSVSTLTIQRTQQEDSAVYLCASSLVLDEQFFGPGTRLTVL.

The gene calls are TRBV5-1 and TRBJ2-1; 11 nucleotides agree with TRBD2. J lost 4 bases, V lost 4 bases, and 22 bases had no gene match. The CDR3 has 21 residues. Germline V CDR1 and CDR2: SGHRS, YFSETQ. The CDR3 protein is CASSPRGTSGRVVSRYNEQFF. The CDR3 DNA is TGCGCCAGCAGCCCAAGAGGGACTAGCGGACGGGTAGTCTCGAGGTACAATGAGCAGTTCTTC. Based on the CDR3 plus reference TRBV5-1 and TRBJ2-1, the full variable domain is KAGVTQTPRYLIKTRGQQVTLSCSPISGHRSVSWYQQTPGQGLQFLFEYFSETQRNKGNFPGRFSGRQFSNSRSEMNVSTLELGDSALYLCASSPRGTSGRVVSRYNEQFFGPGTRLTVL.

The chain recombines TRBV7-2 with TRBJ2-7, with 8 bases fitting TRBD2. The V gene end was trimmed by 5 bases and the J gene end by 7 bases; junction bases not matched to a gene: 13. Germline V lookup: CDR1 SGHTA, CDR2 FQGNSA. This CDR3 contains 15 residues. This chain's CDR3 is CASSPSGTSLKEQYF. In nucleotides, the CDR3 is TGTGCCAGCAGCCCATCCGGGACTAGTCTGAAAGAGCAGTACTTC.